This TCR beta chain was profiled in a study of blood T cell repertoires in COVID-19. Study summary: Sites in the United States, Italy and Spain provided acute and convalescent COVID-19 samples.

The method was immunoSEQ multiplex PCR; TCRdb's version includes in-frame clones alone and lacks a portion of them. The table shows approximately 210,000 clones, with roughly 81% occurring only once. The CDR3 extends over 16 amino acids. Germline V lookup: CDR1 SGHNT, CDR2 YYREEE (reference sequence). After removal of 5 bases from V and 3 bases from J, the junction contained 10 bases not matched to a gene. This clone was counted a single time. This receptor was obtained from a woman in her fifties or sixties with active or convalescent COVID-19. The J gene is TRBJ2-5, the V gene TRBV5-4; TRBD2 agrees at 10 bases. Sequenced input: peripheral blood. The CDR3 spells CASSWIAGGGEETQYF. The CDR3 region has the DNA TGTGCCAGCAGTTGGATAGCGGGGGGTGGCGAAGAGACCCAGTACTTC.